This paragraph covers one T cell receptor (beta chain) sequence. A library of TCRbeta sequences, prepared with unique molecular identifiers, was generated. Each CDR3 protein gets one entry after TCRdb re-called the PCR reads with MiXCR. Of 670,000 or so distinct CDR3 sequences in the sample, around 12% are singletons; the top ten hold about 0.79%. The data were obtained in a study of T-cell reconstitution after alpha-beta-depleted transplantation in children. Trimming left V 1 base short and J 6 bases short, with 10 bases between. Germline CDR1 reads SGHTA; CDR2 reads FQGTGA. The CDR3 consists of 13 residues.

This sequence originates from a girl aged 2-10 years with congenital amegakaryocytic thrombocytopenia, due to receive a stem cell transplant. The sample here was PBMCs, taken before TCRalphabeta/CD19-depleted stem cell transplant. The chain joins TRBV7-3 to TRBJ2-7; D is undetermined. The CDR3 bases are TGTGCCAGCAGCTTAAACGGGTACTCCGAGCAGTACTTC. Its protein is CASSLNGYSEQYF.